This TCR beta chain originates from a study of T-cell reconstitution after alpha-beta-depleted transplantation in children. For TCRbeta, the library was prepared with unique molecular identifiers. Each CDR3 protein gets one entry after TCRdb re-called the PCR reads with MiXCR. The table includes some 840,000 distinct CDR3 sequences, less than 20% detected once. Germline V gene data show CDR1 as MDHEN and CDR2 as SYDVKM. The CDR3 contains 14 residues. V was clipped by 7 bases and J by 6 bases, with 19 bases between them. This clonotype was seen a few times. Antigen: not known. General study findings and limits: It was newly produced T cells that mostly accounted for T-cell counts and diversity one year after transplant. Some patients owed their high day-60 TCRbeta diversity to surviving recipient T cells and thymic progenitors. Several hundred rapidly expanded clones from non-depleted graft cells reportedly supplied alpha-beta T cells about two months post-transplant.

Source: PBMCs, mostly from graft donor cells, taken 360 days after TCRalphabeta/CD19-depleted stem cell transplant. The chain carries TRBV28 and TRBJ2-7; D tentatively reads TRBD1 or TRBD2 (6 bases each). This receptor was identified in a male patient under 18 who had a stem cell transplant for acute lymphoblastic leukemia, so the T cells may come from the graft donor. The CDR3, as DNA: TGTGCCAGCATTGAAACATCGGGGGCCTTCGAGCAGTACTTC. Amino acid sequence: CASIETSGAFEQYF.